A single sample gave rise to the 22 T cell receptor beta chains below, sequenced in a study of patients and donors after allogeneic stem cell transplantation. TCRdb redid the calling of the RT-PCR reads with MiXCR, one entry per CDR3 protein. The data hold approximately 10,000 distinct CDR3 sequences, with 5.5% to 7% observed a single time. Source material: blood, either unsorted or a sorted T cell fraction (not recorded which). The receptors derive from a human donor who was either an allogeneic HSCT recipient or a stem cell or donor lymphocyte infusion donor (not recorded which). It is not recorded whose cells these are; they may come from a transplant donor.

V usage is TRBV7-2 and J usage is TRBJ2-1; 8 nucleotides line up with TRBD1. V trimming: 5 bases; J trimming: 1 base; junction bases outside the gene matches: 7. CDR1 is SGHTA and CDR2 is FQGNSA in the germline V gene. This CDR3 region has 16 residues. The CDR3 loop reads CASSRWTGRSYNEQFF. The CDR3 DNA is TGTGCCAGCAGCCGTTGGACAGGGCGTTCCTACAATGAGCAGTTCTTC.

This clonotype was seen at least ten times. The chain combines TRBV20-1 with TRBJ1-4; D is unclear. Germline V CDR1 and CDR2: DFQATT, SNEGSKA (reference sequence). Between the trimmed V and J ends, which lost 3 bases and 5 bases, there was a span of 16 bases. The CDR3 contains 15 residues. The DNA of the CDR3 is TGCAGTGCTAGCCGTCTCGGGCTCCCAAATGAAAAACTGTTTTTT. Encoded protein: CSASRLGLPNEKLFF.

This rearrangement joins TRBV21-1 to TRBJ2-5; the table's D call TRBD2 went unverified against the DNA. TRBV21-1 is flagged as a pseudogene. The CDR3 runs to 15 residues. The CDR3 sequence is CASSKGTSGRETQYF. CDR3 sequence (DNA): TGTGCCAGCAGCAAAGGGACTAGCGGGAGAGAGACCCAGTACTTC.

Ten or more counts support this clonotype. In nucleotides, the CDR3 is TGTGCCAGTAGTAGGGCTAGCGGGAGAAAATCCGGGGAGCTGTTTTTT. Translated: CASSRASGRKSGELFF. The chain carries TRBV19 and TRBJ2-2; 10 bases fit TRBD2. The CDR3 is made up of 16 amino acids. The ends lost 4 bases at V and 6 bases at J; junction bases unmatched: 8. Germline V gene lookup returns CDR1 LNHDA and CDR2 SQIVND (reference sequence).

This clonotype was recorded many times. The chain recombines TRBV9 with TRBJ2-1; no definite D call. This CDR3 contains 11 residues. The germline CDR1 and CDR2 sequences are SGDLS and YYNGEE. The ends were cut back, 0 bases at V and 9 bases at J, with 4 bases in the middle. The CDR3 sequence is CASSVGTEQFF. CDR3 bases: TGTGCCAGCAGCGTAGGGACTGAGCAGTTCTTC.

This clonotype was detected ten times or more. The V call is TRBV5-8, the J call TRBJ2-3; 11 positions agree with TRBD2. The CDR3 runs 17 residues. In germline, CDR1 is SGHTS, CDR2 YDEGEE. V lost 3 bases, J lost 3 bases, and 9 bases stayed unmatched. CDR3 in amino acids: CASSWGGTSGFTDTQYF. The CDR3 DNA reads as TGTGCCAGCAGCTGGGGGGGGACTAGCGGATTTACAGATACGCAGTATTTT.

Many counts were recorded for this clonotype. V is TRBV30 and J is TRBJ1-5, with D maybe TRBD1 (6 bases). The V gene lost 5 bases and the J gene lost 6 bases, with 14 bases spanning the gap. The CDR3 runs 13 residues. Looked up from germline, CDR1 is GTSNPN and CDR2 is SVGIG (reference sequence). CDR3 sequence: CAWQQGPAQPQHF. The CDR3 DNA follows: TGTGCCTGGCAACAGGGACCGGCTCAGCCCCAGCATTTT.

This clonotype was detected many times. The J gene is TRBJ2-3, the V gene TRBV18; 7 nucleotides line up with TRBD2. The CDR3 is made up of 15 amino acids. V lost 3 bases, J lost 1 base, and 4 bases stayed unmatched. Germline V gene data show CDR1 as KGHSH and CDR2 as LQKENI. CDR3 nucleotides: TGTGCCAGCTCACCCCGGACTAGTCGCACAGATACGCAGTATTTT. Translating it yields CASSPRTSRTDTQYF.

This clonotype was seen at least ten times. The chain has TRBV5-1 and TRBJ1-1; weak D call: TRBD1 (6 bases). Germline V gives CDR1 SGHRS, CDR2 YFSETQ. The CDR3 consists of 14 residues. Between the trimmed V and J ends, which lost 2 bases and 1 base, there was a span of 9 bases. The CDR3, as DNA: TGCGCCAGCAGCTTAACAGGGTCGAACACTGAAGCTTTCTTT. This gives the protein CASSLTGSNTEAFF.

Only a few counts were recorded for this clonotype. CDR3 region: CASRRQGADTQYF. The CDR3 DNA follows: TGTGCCAGCAGGAGACAGGGGGCAGATACGCAGTATTTT. The V gene is TRBV6-2 or TRBV6-3, the J gene TRBJ2-3, with 9 nucleotides matching TRBD1. The CDR3 is 13 residues long. Germline V lookup: CDR1 MNHEY, CDR2 SVGEGT. The junction had 2 bases not matched to a gene; V was cut back by 6 bases and J by 4 bases.

In this sample, this clonotype turned up a few times. The CDR3 DNA reads as TGCAGTGCTAGAGAGATTAGCGGGTACAATGAGCAGTTCTTC. Translated, it gives CSAREISGYNEQFF. The chain links TRBV20-1 to TRBJ2-1; 7 bases fit TRBD2. V gave up 0 bases and J gave up 4 bases; unmatched junction bases: 3. From germline, CDR1 is DFQATT and CDR2 SNEGSKA (reference sequence). The CDR3 covers 14 residues.

This clonotype qualifies as medium-sized. The V and J genes are TRBV7-2 and TRBJ1-5; D is perhaps TRBD1 (6 bases). This CDR3 has 15 residues. The germline gives CDR1 SGHTA, CDR2 FQGNSA. The ends were cut back, 0 bases at V and 1 base at J, with 7 bases in the middle. The CDR3 loop is CASSLAGGSNQPQHF. CDR3 nucleotides: TGTGCCAGCAGCTTAGCAGGGGGAAGCAATCAGCCCCAGCATTTT.

In its sample, this clonotype was seen a few times. This sequence joins TRBV20-1 and TRBJ2-7; perhaps TRBD1 as D (6 bases). The CDR3 has 10 amino acids. V was clipped by 5 bases and J by 4 bases, with 6 bases between them. Looked up from germline, CDR1 is DFQATT and CDR2 is SNEGSKA (reference sequence). CDR3 in amino acids: CSAGTYEQYF. Written as DNA, the CDR3 is TGCAGTGCTGGGACATACGAGCAGTACTTC.

This clonotype showed up many times. The chain links TRBV6-1 to TRBJ2-1, with TRBD2 matching over 13 bases. CDR1 is MNHNS and CDR2 is SASEGT in the germline V gene. This CDR3 contains 15 residues. V lost 4 bases, J lost 7 bases, and 4 bases stayed unmatched. Here the CDR3 DNA reads TGTGCCAGCAGTGCGACTAGCGGGAGGAGTAATGAGCAGTTCTTC. Amino acid sequence: CASSATSGRSNEQFF.

This clonotype was seen ten or more times. The rearrangement uses TRBV11-2 and TRBJ1-4; D possibly corresponds to TRBD1 (5 bases). CDR1 is SGHAT, CDR2 FQNNGV, per germline. V shed 11 bases and J shed 7 bases, with 14 bases lying between them. This CDR3 spans 12 amino acids. CDR3 in DNA: TGTGCCTCGGGACTTCGCGCTGAAAAACTGTTTTTT. Protein sequence: CASGLRAEKLFF. Based on the CDR3 plus reference TRBV11-2 and TRBJ1-4, the full variable domain is EAGVAQSPRYKIIEKRQSVAFWCNPISGHATLYWYQQILGQGPKLLIQFQNNGVVDDSQLPKDRFSAERLKGVDSTLKIQPAKLEDSAVYLCASGLRAEKLFFGSGTQLSVL.

This clonotype showed up many times. The chain has TRBV29-1 and TRBJ2-5; D is unclear. The CDR3 runs 14 residues. Germline CDR1 and CDR2: SQVTM and ANQGSEA. Deletions cut 7 bases from V and 1 base from J, with 16 bases between. CDR3 sequence reads: CSAFPWGTQETQYF. In DNA, the CDR3 is TGCAGCGCCTTCCCATGGGGAACCCAAGAGACCCAGTACTTC.

V is TRBV7-8 and J is TRBJ2-2, with D perhaps matching TRBD2 (6 bases). CDR3 length: 17 residues. V shed 1 base and J shed 6 bases, with 18 bases lying between them. Germline V CDR1 and CDR2: SGHVS, FQNEAQ. The CDR3 region is CASSLVAGSRLAGELFF. For the CDR3, the DNA is TGTGCCAGCAGCTTAGTCGCGGGGTCCCGATTGGCCGGGGAGCTGTTTTTT.

This clonotype has a count of ten or more. This chain joins TRBV6-2 or TRBV6-3 and TRBJ1-2; D call uncertain. Germline V gene sequence: CDR1 MNHEY, CDR2 SVGEGT. The CDR3 is 11 residues long. Trimming cost V 3 bases and J 6 bases, with 5 bases left between them. CDR3 in amino acids: CASSYFDGYTF. CDR3 in DNA: TGTGCCAGCAGTTATTTTGATGGCTACACCTTC.

This clonotype was picked up a small number of times. The chain combines TRBV2 with TRBJ2-1; TRBD2 might be the D (7 bases). Germline loops: CDR1 SNHLY, CDR2 FYNNEI. This CDR3 region has 12 residues. Trimming left V 10 bases short and J 10 bases short, with 17 bases between. CDR3 in amino acids: CANRGGPQEQFF. CDR3 nucleotides: TGTGCCAATAGGGGGGGCCCGCAGGAGCAGTTCTTC. Looking up the rest from reference TRBV2 and TRBJ2-1 gives the full variable domain: EPEVTQTPSHQVTQMGQEVILRCVPISNHLYFYWYRQILGQKVEFLVSFYNNEISEKSEIFDDQFSVERPDGSNFTLKIRSTKLEDSAMYFCANRGGPQEQFFGPGTRLTVL.

This clonotype was seen many times. CDR3 sequence (DNA): TGTGCCAGCAGTTCATCCGTGGGACAGAACACTGAAGCTTTCTTT. This translates into CASSSSVGQNTEAFF. This rearrangement joins TRBV6-5 to TRBJ1-1, with D possibly being TRBD1 (6 bases). CDR1 MNHEY and CDR2 SVGAGI come from the germline V gene. The CDR3 loop spans 15 amino acids. The V end was cut by 4 bases, the J end by 1 base, with 13 bases between.

This chain links TRBV5-1 with TRBJ1-2; 9 bases match TRBD1. CDR3 length equals 14 residues. J was trimmed by 5 bases and V by 4 bases; bases with no gene match: 6. Looked up from germline, CDR1 is SGHRS and CDR2 is YFSETQ. The CDR3 DNA follows: TGCGCCAGCAGCCCGGGACAGGGTTTATATGGCTACACCTTC. Protein: CASSPGQGLYGYTF.

This clonotype was counted at least ten times. The junction differs from germline at one of its ends, possibly a read error. The rearrangement joins TRBV18 to TRBJ2-7; weak D call: TRBD1 (6 bases). Per germline, CDR1 KGHSH and CDR2 LQKENI. This CDR3 has 14 residues. CDR3 nucleotides: TGTGCCAGCTCCCCACAGGGTGGGGTATCTAAGGAGTACTTC. As protein: CASSPQGGVSKEYF.